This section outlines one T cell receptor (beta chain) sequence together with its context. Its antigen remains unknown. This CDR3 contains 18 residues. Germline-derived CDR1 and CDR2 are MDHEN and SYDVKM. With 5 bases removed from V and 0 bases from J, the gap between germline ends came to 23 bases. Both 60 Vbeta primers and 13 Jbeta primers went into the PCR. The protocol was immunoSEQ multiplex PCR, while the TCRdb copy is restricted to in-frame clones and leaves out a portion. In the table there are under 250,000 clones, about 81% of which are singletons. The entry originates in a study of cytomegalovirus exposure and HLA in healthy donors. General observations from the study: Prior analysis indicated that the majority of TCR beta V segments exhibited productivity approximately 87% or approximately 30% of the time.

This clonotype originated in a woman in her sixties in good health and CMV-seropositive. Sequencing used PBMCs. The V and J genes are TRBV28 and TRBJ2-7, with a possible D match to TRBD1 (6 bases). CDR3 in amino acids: CASSKPLYRAGDSYEQYF. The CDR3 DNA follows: TGTGCCAGCAGTAAGCCCCTTTACAGGGCTGGGGACTCCTACGAGCAGTACTTC.